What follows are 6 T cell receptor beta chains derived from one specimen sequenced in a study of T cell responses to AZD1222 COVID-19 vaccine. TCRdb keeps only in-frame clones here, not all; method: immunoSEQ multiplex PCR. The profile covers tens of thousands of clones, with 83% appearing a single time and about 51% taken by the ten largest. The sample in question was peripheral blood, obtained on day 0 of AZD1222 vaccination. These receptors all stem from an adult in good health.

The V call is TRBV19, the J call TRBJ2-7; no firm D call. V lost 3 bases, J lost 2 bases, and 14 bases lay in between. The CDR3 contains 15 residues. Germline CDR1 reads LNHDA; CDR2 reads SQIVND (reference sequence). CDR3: CASSIGLSRAYEQYF. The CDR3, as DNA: TGTGCCAGTAGTATCGGGCTAAGCCGTGCCTACGAGCAGTACTTC.

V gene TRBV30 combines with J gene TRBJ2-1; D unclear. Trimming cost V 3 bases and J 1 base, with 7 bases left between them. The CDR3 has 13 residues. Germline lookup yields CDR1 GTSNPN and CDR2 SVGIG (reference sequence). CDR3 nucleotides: TGTGCCTGGAGAGAGGATTCCTACAATGAGCAGTTCTTC. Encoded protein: CAWREDSYNEQFF.

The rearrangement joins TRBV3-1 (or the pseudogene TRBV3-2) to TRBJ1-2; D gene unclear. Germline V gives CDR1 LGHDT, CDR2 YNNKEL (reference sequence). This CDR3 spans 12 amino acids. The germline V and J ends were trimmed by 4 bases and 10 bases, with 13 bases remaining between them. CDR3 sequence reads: CASSPDGGTYTF. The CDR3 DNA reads TGTGCCAGCAGCCCCGACGGCGGCACCTACACCTTC.

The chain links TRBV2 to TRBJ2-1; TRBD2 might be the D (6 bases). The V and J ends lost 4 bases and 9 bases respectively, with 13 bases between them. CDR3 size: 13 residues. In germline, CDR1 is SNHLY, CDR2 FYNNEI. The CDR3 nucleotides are TGTGCCAGCAGTGTTTGGGGGGTGGTTGAGCAGTTCTTC. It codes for CASSVWGVVEQFF. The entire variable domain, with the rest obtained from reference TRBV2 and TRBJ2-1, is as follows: EPEVTQTPSHQVTQMGQEVILRCVPISNHLYFYWYRQILGQKVEFLVSFYNNEISEKSEIFDDQFSVERPDGSNFTLKIRSTKLEDSAMYFCASSVWGVVEQFFGPGTRLTVL.

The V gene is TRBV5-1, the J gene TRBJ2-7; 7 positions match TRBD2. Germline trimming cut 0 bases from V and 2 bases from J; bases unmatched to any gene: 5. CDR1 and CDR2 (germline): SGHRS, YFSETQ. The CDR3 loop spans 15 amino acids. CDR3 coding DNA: TGCGCCAGCAGCTTGGATGCGGGAGAACCCTACGAGCAGTACTTC. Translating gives CASSLDAGEPYEQYF.

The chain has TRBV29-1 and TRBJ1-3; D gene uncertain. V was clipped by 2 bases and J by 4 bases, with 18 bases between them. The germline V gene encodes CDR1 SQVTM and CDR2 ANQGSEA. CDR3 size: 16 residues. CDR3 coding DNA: TGCAGCGTTGAATCCGCGGACCCAGCCTCGGGAAACACCATATATTTT. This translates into CSVESADPASGNTIYF.